This TCR beta chain was captured in a study of T cell responses to AZD1222 COVID-19 vaccine. About the research overall: Whether given at about 4 or about 12 weeks, second doses were pooled. Study-wide results and limits: Among AZD1222 vaccinees, only six were seropositive at baseline.

Germline CDR1 ENHRY, CDR2 SYGVKD. The V gene end was trimmed by 2 bases and the J gene end by 0 bases; junction bases not matched to a gene: 8. The CDR3 has 17 amino acids. Details on this clone: Its antigen is undetermined.

Profiling relied on immunoSEQ multiplex PCR, and the TCRdb table lists in-frame clones only, not all of them. The sample lists about 150,000 clones, roughly 88% occurring once. The V call is TRBV10-3, the J call TRBJ1-1; 8 positions agree with TRBD1. The clonotype was recovered from an adult in good health. The sample consisted of peripheral blood, taken on day 0 of AZD1222 vaccination. Written as DNA, the CDR3 is TGTGCCATCAGTGAGAATAAATGGGACAGGTTGAACACTGAAGCTTTCTTT. It is translated as CAISENKWDRLNTEAFF.